These 2 T cell receptor beta chains were sequenced from one sample in a study of human T cells and chemical hapten exposure. TCRdb re-called the RACE reads with MiXCR, one entry per CDR3 protein. The profile shows a few hundred thousand distinct CDR3 sequences, roughly 4.8% of them singletons. Indicated time point: patch test 1, 2 weeks after DPC sensitization. The treatment denotes: therapeutic diphenylcyclopropenone sensitization with weekly scalp DPC. The sample in question was whole blood, obtained in connection with sensitization to the hapten diphenylcyclopropenone (DPC). The receptor set was obtained from a woman aged 45-60 years with alopecia areata. Some clones in this sample may be carry-over from other donors' samples.

This clonotype has at least ten counts. The chain recombines TRBV12-3 or TRBV12-4 with TRBJ2-1, with D perhaps assigned TRBD1 or TRBD2 (6 bases each). Trimming stripped 5 bases from V and 2 bases from J, with 10 bases between. The CDR3 consists of 14 residues. CDR3 sequence (DNA): TGTGCCAGCAGTCCCCGGGGGCCCTACAATGAGCAGTTCTTC. This codes for CASSPRGPYNEQFF.

This clonotype was counted ten times or more. This chain connects TRBV18 to TRBJ2-7; 7 nucleotides align to TRBD1. Germline CDR1 reads KGHSH; CDR2 reads LQKENI. The V and J ends lost 5 bases and 3 bases, in that order; junction bases with no gene match: 4. The CDR3 consists of 13 residues. As DNA, the CDR3 is TGTGCCAGCTCAGCCGGGACAGACTACGAGCAGTACTTC. It specifies CASSAGTDYEQYF.